This TCR beta chain was identified in a study of shared clonotypes between healthy human individuals. Findings and caveats of the study: Depth was large, yet rarefaction showed that sorted-subset sequencing was incomplete. Clonotypes not shared had lower generation probabilities than those common to all four donors. Naive CD4 clonotype sharing across a handful of donors was approximately 5%.

With regard to this clone: Its antigen is unknown.

The V end was cut by 1 base, the J end by 13 bases, with 25 bases between. Germline V gene sequence: CDR1 MNHEY, CDR2 SVGAGI. This CDR3 has 16 amino acids. Around 32,000 T cell genomes, or around 200 ng DNA, went into the sorted-subset replicate PCRs. TCRdb's copy holds only in-frame clones and misses some; the assay was immunoSEQ multiplex PCR. The table has approximately 720,000 clones, about two thirds seen once. Source material: memory CD4+ T cells sorted from blood. The subset denotes: CD45RA-negative fraction. The receptor comes from a woman aged 25 to 39 in good health. The gene calls are TRBV6-5 and TRBJ2-5, with D perhaps matching TRBD1 (7 bases). CDR3 amino acids: CASSYFVCAQGDLRYF. CDR3 bases: TGTGCCAGCAGTTACTTCGTTTGTGCCCAGGGGGACTTGCGGTACTTC.